A few counts support the clone carrying this T cell receptor beta chain. The target antigen is unknown. One junction end does not reproduce the germline sequence, and a read error may be involved. This sample is drawn from a study of T-cell memory formation after mild COVID-19. Barcoded TCR alpha and TCR beta cDNA libraries with UMIs came from 5'RACE using constant-segment primers. One entry per CDR3 protein, called by TCRdb with MiXCR from the 5' RACE reads. The table includes 450,000 to 700,000 distinct CDR3 sequences, about 20% detected once. The study's findings and limits: For contracting clones, CD4+ ones sat mainly in CM and EM, CD8+ in EMRA.

The TCR comes from an adult woman who had mild COVID-19 (a few samples of this study predate the infection). Cell type and time point are not known. Sequenced: PBMCs or a T cell subset sorted from them (not recorded which).

CDR3 DNA: TGTGCTAGCAGCGAAGACCCCCGCCTGACACCCTCCGGGAAGACCCAGTACTTC. Residues: CASSEDPRLTPSGKTQYF. V usage is TRBV7-7 and J usage is TRBJ2-5, with D possibly being TRBD2 (5 bases). This CDR3 region has 18 residues. The V gene's germline CDR1 is SSHAT and CDR2 FNYEAQ (reference sequence).